The entry below gives a single TCR beta chain sequence along with its context. Its specificity is not known. With 4 bases clipped from V and 8 bases from J, the junction kept 2 bases outside the gene matches. This CDR3 has 13 residues. Germline CDR1 SGHTS, CDR2 YDEGEE. The sample comes from a study of cytomegalovirus exposure and HLA in healthy donors. Study-wide results and caveats: Judged likely to be a sequencing artifact was a cluster of highly shared sequence variants.

The PCR employed 60 Vbeta primers together with 13 Jbeta primers. TCRdb's copy holds only in-frame clones and misses some; the assay was immunoSEQ multiplex PCR. Of 150,000 to 200,000 clones listed, roughly 85% are singletons. This chain joins TRBV5-8 and TRBJ2-1; 11 positions match TRBD1. Sequenced input: PBMCs. The sequence came from a woman aged 18-30 years in good health and CMV-seronegative. CDR3 loop: CASSMGQGDEQFF. The CDR3 DNA follows: TGTGCCAGCAGCATGGGACAGGGGGATGAGCAGTTCTTC.